A single sample gave rise to the 21 T cell receptor beta chains below, sequenced in a study of preoperative IRX-2 immunotherapy in early breast cancer. Treatment specified: preoperative locoregional IRX-2 cytokine immunotherapy. Method: immunoSEQ multiplex PCR; TCRdb's copy keeps in-frame clones and lacks some. The sample shows fewer than 70,000 clones, roughly 94% of them seen only once. This material was acquired from a patient treated with IRX-2 immunotherapy. The receptors stem from a human donor with breast cancer.

CDR3 DNA sequence: TGTGCCAGCAGACCACAGGGGCCGGATACGCAGTATTTT. It is translated as CASRPQGPDTQYF. The V gene is TRBV6-5, the J gene TRBJ2-3; the match to TRBD1 covers 7 bases. The CDR3 length is 13 residues. Germline values: CDR1 MNHEY, CDR2 SVGAGI. V lost 6 bases and J lost 6; bases outside the gene matches: 6.

The CDR3 nucleotides are TGTGCCAGCAGCTTAGGCCTGTCAGGGGAAGGGGATACGCAGTATTTT. Residues: CASSLGLSGEGDTQYF. The chain has TRBV11-3 and TRBJ2-3; weak D call: TRBD1 (6 bases). Trimming took off 1 base at V and 6 bases at J, with 17 bases between the two ends. Germline-derived CDR1 and CDR2 are SGHNT and YENEEA. The CDR3 is 16 amino acids.

The chain joins TRBV29-1 to TRBJ1-4; 8 nucleotides match TRBD1. CDR3 length equals 13 residues. The V gene end was trimmed by 6 bases and the J gene end by 6 bases; junction bases not matched to a gene: 6. Germline V CDR1 and CDR2: SQVTM, ANQGSEA. DNA of the CDR3: TGCAGCGTAGCGACAGGGGCGGATGAAAAACTGTTTTTT. The encoded protein is CSVATGADEKLFF.

This chain connects TRBV27 to TRBJ1-6; no clear D. Trimming stripped 4 bases from V and 10 bases from J, with 23 bases between. From germline, CDR1 is MNHEY and CDR2 SMNVEV (reference sequence). The CDR3 is 17 amino acids. This chain's CDR3 is CASSSRNLRVLGSPLHF. In DNA, the CDR3 is TGTGCCAGCAGTTCTAGAAACCTCCGGGTGCTCGGGTCACCCCTCCACTTT.

A single count supports this clone. This chain connects TRBV7-2 to TRBJ2-1; 7 bases are shared with TRBD1. V shed 0 bases, J shed 12 bases, and the junction held 8 bases outside the gene matches. Germline V CDR1 and CDR2: SGHTA, FQGNSA. The CDR3 runs to 14 residues. The CDR3 region is CASSLAGQVKGQFF. The CDR3 DNA reads as TGTGCCAGCAGCTTAGCCGGACAGGTCAAGGGGCAGTTCTTC.

In this sample, this clone turned up once. This chain joins TRBV29-1 and TRBJ2-5; a possible D gene is TRBD1 (6 bases). From germline, CDR1 is SQVTM and CDR2 ANQGSEA. The CDR3 sequence is 12 residues long. V shed 1 base and J shed 10 bases, with 13 bases lying between them. Written as DNA, the CDR3 is TGCAGCGTTGAAGGGGGGCCCTGGGTCCAGTACTTC. It is translated as CSVEGGPWVQYF.

This chain links TRBV28 with TRBJ2-7; D is ambiguous. The V gene's germline CDR1 is MDHEN and CDR2 SYDVKM. The V and J ends lost 1 base and 5 bases respectively, with 12 bases between them. This CDR3 spans 14 amino acids. CDR3 amino acids: CASSLYLERDEQYF. DNA of the CDR3: TGTGCCAGCAGTTTATACCTAGAAAGGGACGAGCAGTACTTC.

The CDR3 sequence: CASSLRPSAGNQPQHF. DNA for the CDR3: TGTGCCAGCAGCCTACGACCTTCTGCGGGCAATCAGCCCCAGCATTTT. The V call is TRBV7-8, the J call TRBJ1-5, with D uncertain. CDR1 and CDR2 from the germline V gene are SGHVS and FQNEAQ. Trimming took off 5 bases at V and 2 bases at J, with 16 bases between the two ends. The CDR3 is 16 residues long.

The chain joins TRBV5-6 to TRBJ2-7, with D perhaps TRBD2 (6 bases). The germline CDR1 and CDR2 sequences are SGHDT and YYEEEE. The length of the CDR3 is 15 residues. V lost 4 bases and J 3 bases, leaving 17 bases between the germline ends. In DNA, the CDR3 is TGTGCCAGCAGCCCGGAGGGGTGGAAGAACTACGAGCAGTACTTC. Translated: CASSPEGWKNYEQYF.

The chain carries TRBV2 and TRBJ1-3; D uncertain. CDR1 SNHLY and CDR2 FYNNEI come from the germline V gene. This CDR3 is built from 14 residues. With 4 bases removed from V and 6 bases from J, the gap between germline ends came to 13 bases. The CDR3 is CASSVGDDENTIYF. In nucleotides, the CDR3 is TGTGCCAGCAGTGTTGGAGATGATGAAAACACCATATATTTT.

This clone has just one count. CDR3 loop: CASSPNRASSYEQYF. The CDR3 DNA reads as TGTGCCAGCAGCCCGAACCGCGCGAGCTCCTACGAGCAGTACTTC. V gene TRBV7-2 combines with J gene TRBJ2-7; D unclear. Germline assignment: CDR1 SGHTA and CDR2 FQGNSA. The CDR3 sequence is 15 residues long. Trimming took off 5 bases at V and 0 bases at J, with 14 bases between the two ends.

The chain joins TRBV4-2 to TRBJ2-3; 10 positions agree with TRBD2. J gave up 5 bases and V 0 bases, and 8 bases lay outside the gene matches. The CDR3 consists of 17 residues. Looked up from germline, CDR1 is LGHNA and CDR2 is YNFKEQ. CDR3 residues: CASSQEVGASGGDTQYF. The CDR3 nucleotides read TGTGCCAGCAGCCAAGAGGTTGGGGCTAGCGGGGGAGATACGCAGTATTTT.

This sequence joins TRBV6-1 and TRBJ1-3; D ambiguous. The CDR3 has 12 amino acids. The V end was cut by 3 bases, the J end by 4 bases, with 4 bases between. The V gene's germline CDR1 is MNHNS and CDR2 SASEGT. The CDR3 bases are TGTGCCAGCAGTGAGTCCGGAAACACCATATATTTT. Residues: CASSESGNTIYF.

V usage is TRBV4-1 and J usage is TRBJ2-7, with D possibly being TRBD2 (6 bases). Germline V CDR1 and CDR2: MGHRA, YSYEKL. The CDR3 runs 15 residues. Trimming removed 1 base at V and 5 bases at J, with 15 bases between. CDR3 residues: CASSQVGGDFDEQYF. For the CDR3, the DNA is TGCGCCAGCAGCCAAGTAGGAGGGGACTTCGACGAGCAGTACTTC.

The chain joins TRBV18 to TRBJ1-3; 7 bases line up with TRBD1. This CDR3 contains 16 residues. The germline gives CDR1 KGHSH, CDR2 LQKENI. The V and J ends lost 2 bases and 2 bases, in that order; junction bases with no gene match: 6. CDR3 in amino acids: CASSPGTAGPGNTIYF. The CDR3 DNA reads as TGTGCCAGCTCACCAGGGACAGCGGGCCCTGGAAACACCATATATTTT. The full variable domain, with the rest looked up from reference TRBV18 and TRBJ1-3, is NAGVMQNPRHLVRRRGQEARLRCSPMKGHSHVYWYRQLPEEGLKFMVYLQKENIIDESGMPKERFSAEFPKEGPSILRIQQVVRGDSAAYFCASSPGTAGPGNTIYFGEGSWLTVV.

The chain combines TRBV27 with TRBJ1-6; 8 bases agree with TRBD1. The junction had 5 bases not matched to a gene; V was cut back by 5 bases and J by 8 bases. Germline V CDR1 and CDR2: MNHEY, SMNVEV (reference sequence). The CDR3 consists of 14 residues. CDR3 amino acids: CASSGQGLYSPLHF. CDR3 nucleotides: TGTGCCAGCAGTGGACAGGGACTTTATTCACCCCTCCACTTT.

The V and J genes are TRBV4-2 and TRBJ1-2; 9 nucleotides match TRBD1. The junction had 3 bases not matched to a gene; V was cut back by 0 bases and J by 4 bases. The V gene's germline CDR1 is LGHNA and CDR2 YNFKEQ. The CDR3 contains 15 residues. CDR3 sequence reads: CASSQDPGQGYGYTF. In nucleotides, the CDR3 is TGTGCCAGCAGCCAAGATCCGGGACAGGGCTATGGCTACACCTTC.

The rearrangement links TRBV7-2 to TRBJ1-2; perhaps TRBD1 as D (5 bases). The germline gives CDR1 SGHTA, CDR2 FQGNSA. V was clipped by 2 bases and J by 1 base, with 11 bases between them. CDR3 length: 15 residues. CDR3 region: CASSLMAGLNYGYTF. The CDR3 bases are TGTGCCAGCAGCTTAATGGCAGGGCTTAACTATGGCTACACCTTC.

The chain has TRBV4-2 and TRBJ2-7, with D unresolved. The CDR3 has 11 residues. Trimming cost V 0 bases and J 9 bases, with 6 bases left between them. CDR1 LGHNA and CDR2 YNFKEQ come from the germline V gene. As DNA, the CDR3 is TGTGCCAGCAGCCAAGATAGTGGGCAGTACTTC. It is translated as CASSQDSGQYF.

This chain uses TRBV5-1 with TRBJ2-1; 10 nucleotides line up with TRBD2. The CDR3 runs to 16 residues. Trimming cost V 3 bases and J 4 bases; bases outside gene matches: 7. In germline, CDR1 is SGHRS, CDR2 YFSETQ. CDR3 nucleotides: TGCGCCAGCAGCTACTCCGGGACTAGCGCTTACAATGAGCAGTTCTTC. It translates to CASSYSGTSAYNEQFF.

This rearrangement joins TRBV9 to TRBJ1-2; 8 nucleotides line up with TRBD1. The CDR3 extends over 15 amino acids. The germline gives CDR1 SGDLS, CDR2 YYNGEE. Trimming took 3 bases from V and 3 from J; bases not matched to a gene: 7. The CDR3 spells CASSEDQGAYYGYTF. The CDR3 bases are TGTGCCAGCAGCGAAGATCAGGGGGCGTACTATGGCTACACCTTC.